Given below is one TCR beta chain in context. The data were obtained in a study of long-term antiretroviral therapy in people with HIV. Each HIV participant was treated in the United States. The immunoSEQ assay was v3.0, run at survey level. Libraries were prepared by immunoSEQ multiplex PCR; TCRdb keeps only in-frame clonotypes and omits some of them. This table has 9,500 to 15,000 clones, around 79% appearing once. There are 17 residues in the CDR3. The germline V gene has CDR1 LGHNA and CDR2 YNFKEQ. The ends lost 4 bases at V and 5 bases at J; junction bases unmatched: 13. This chain links TRBV4-2 with TRBJ1-5; 8 nucleotides agree with TRBD1. This sample comprised unsorted PBMCs, obtained almost 3.2 years before starting antiretroviral therapy. The TCR originated in a man in his forties or fifties with HIV. CDR3 in amino acids: CASSRGAGGVEDQPQHF. The DNA for the CDR3 is TGTGCCAGCAGCCGCGGAGCAGGGGGCGTTGAGGATCAGCCCCAGCATTTT.